Sequencing of this T cell receptor beta chain was carried out in a study of blood T cells in healthy people across ages. Across the whole study: Per two T cells, template switching captured roughly one barcoded beta molecule.

Germline V gene sequence: CDR1 LGHNA, CDR2 YSLEER. The CDR3 length is 16 residues. Trimming took off 1 base at V and 8 bases at J, with 20 bases between the two ends. PCR was performed a second time for about 7 to 11 cycles using a sample-barcoded 5' primer and a J-beta primer mix. TCRdb ran MiXCR on the 5' RACE reads and lists one entry per CDR3 protein. The sample lists roughly 500,000 distinct CDR3 sequences; 27% were seen once. With regard to this clonotype: Its specificity is unknown.

Study conclusions and caveats: Those diversity estimates obtained from one million T cells were thought to be underestimates.

This chain connects TRBV4-3 to TRBJ1-2; possible D gene TRBD1, 6 bases. Sequenced input: blood. This receptor was taken from a woman aged 70-85 years in good health. The CDR3 here is CASSQVQGRLVKGYTF. CDR3 bases: TGCGCCAGCAGCCAAGTACAGGGTAGACTGGTGAAGGGCTACACCTTC.